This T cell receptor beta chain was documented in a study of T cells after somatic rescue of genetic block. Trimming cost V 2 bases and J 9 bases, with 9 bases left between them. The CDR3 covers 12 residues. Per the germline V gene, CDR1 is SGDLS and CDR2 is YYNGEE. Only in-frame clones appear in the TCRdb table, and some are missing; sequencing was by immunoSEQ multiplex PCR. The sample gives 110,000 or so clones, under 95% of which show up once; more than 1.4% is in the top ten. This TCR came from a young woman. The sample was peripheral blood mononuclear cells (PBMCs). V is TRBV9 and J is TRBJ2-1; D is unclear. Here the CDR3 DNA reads TGTGCCAGCAGCGTTTACGGGCGTGAGCAGTTCTTC. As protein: CASSVYGREQFF.